Below are 2 T cell receptor beta chains sequenced from a single sample in a study of early T cells in non-severe SARS-CoV-2 infection (dated by TCRdb to 2020 to 2022). The library was produced with 5' RACE. Sequenced using a NextSeq 500. TCRdb handled the public reads itself, with Q25 trimming in fastp and clone calling in MiXCR, and kept productive beta chains. Every entry covers one CDR3 protein and lists the most common genes and DNA from its rows. In this sample the table shows approximately 120,000 distinct CDR3 sequences, under 15% of which occur a single time. The ten largest clones add up to roughly a fifth of the sample. Sequencing used whole blood. These receptors came from an adult who was a healthcare worker with PCR-confirmed SARS-CoV-2 infection or an uninfected control (not recorded which).

This chain links TRBV24-1 with TRBJ2-7, with 9 bases matching TRBD1. CDR3 length: 14 amino acids. Per the germline V gene, CDR1 is KGHDR and CDR2 is SFDVKD. V trimming: 10 bases; J trimming: 2 bases; junction bases outside the gene matches: 8. CDR3 region: CATTGTGNPYEQYF. The DNA for the CDR3 is TGTGCCACTACCGGGACAGGGAACCCCTACGAGCAGTACTTC.

This clonotype was detected a few times. The gene calls are TRBV20-1 and TRBJ2-3; no reliable D call. CDR1 is DFQATT and CDR2 is SNEGSKA in the germline V gene (reference sequence). The ends were cut back, 6 bases at V and 5 bases at J, with 9 bases in the middle. This CDR3 contains 11 residues. The CDR3 here is CSAPLGDTQYF. The CDR3 nucleotides read TGCAGTGCCCCCCTCGGAGATACGCAGTATTTT.